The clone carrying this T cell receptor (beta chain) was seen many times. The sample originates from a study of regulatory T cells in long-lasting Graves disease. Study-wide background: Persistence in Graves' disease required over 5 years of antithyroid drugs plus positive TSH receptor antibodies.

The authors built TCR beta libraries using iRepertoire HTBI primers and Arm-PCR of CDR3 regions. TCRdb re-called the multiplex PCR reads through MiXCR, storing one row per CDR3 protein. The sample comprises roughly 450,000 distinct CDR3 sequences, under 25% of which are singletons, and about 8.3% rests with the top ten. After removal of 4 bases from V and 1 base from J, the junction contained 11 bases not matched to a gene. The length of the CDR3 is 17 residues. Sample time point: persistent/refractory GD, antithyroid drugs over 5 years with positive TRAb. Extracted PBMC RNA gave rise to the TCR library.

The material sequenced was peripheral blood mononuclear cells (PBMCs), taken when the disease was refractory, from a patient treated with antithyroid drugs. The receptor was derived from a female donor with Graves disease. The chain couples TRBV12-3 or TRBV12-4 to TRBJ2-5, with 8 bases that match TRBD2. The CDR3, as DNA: TGTGCCAGCAGTTCTTCACTAGCGGACTCTGGCCAAGAGACCCAGTACTTC. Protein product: CASSSSLADSGQETQYF.